This TCR beta chain was recovered during a study of Graves' ophthalmopathy and Graves' hyperthyroidism. The study's findings and limits: Clonotypes were expanded in thyroid at above 0.001 frequency, and most also appeared in blood.

Pregnant or lactating patients and those with other autoimmune diseases or uncontrolled infections were excluded. Clinical symptoms and serum thyroxine were used for diagnosis; TRAb, thyroid ultrasound and orbital computed tomography were also relied on. J lost 7 bases, V lost 5 bases, and 7 bases had no gene match. The germline CDR1 and CDR2 sequences are MNHEY and SVGEGT. The CDR3 runs to 15 residues. Ten or more counts support this clonotype. Its antigen remains unidentified. Amplification of the TCR beta CDR3 regions used RNA transcripts (as template). An initial RT-PCR round employing HTBI primers preceded a second-round multiplex PCR. In TCRdb, the multiplex PCR reads were re-called with MiXCR into one record per CDR3 protein. Among some 350,000 distinct CDR3 sequences listed, roughly 17% were seen once.

The sequence was collected from an adult woman with stable Graves' hyperthyroidism. Sequencing input: peripheral blood. The J gene is TRBJ2-2, the V gene TRBV6-2 or TRBV6-3, with 10 bases matching TRBD2. The CDR3 DNA sequence: TGTGCCAGCAGTACGTCCGGGACTAGCGTCGGGGAGCTGTTTTTT. Amino acid sequence: CASSTSGTSVGELFF.